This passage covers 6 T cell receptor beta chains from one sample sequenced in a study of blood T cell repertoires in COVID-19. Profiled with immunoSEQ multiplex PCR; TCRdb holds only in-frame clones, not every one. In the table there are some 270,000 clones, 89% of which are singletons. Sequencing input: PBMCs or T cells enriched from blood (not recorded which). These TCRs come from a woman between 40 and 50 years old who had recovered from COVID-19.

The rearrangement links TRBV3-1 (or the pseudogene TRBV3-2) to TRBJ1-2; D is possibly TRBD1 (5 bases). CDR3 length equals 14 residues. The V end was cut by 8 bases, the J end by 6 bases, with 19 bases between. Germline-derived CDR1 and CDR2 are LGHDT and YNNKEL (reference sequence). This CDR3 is CASLRQGSFHGYTF. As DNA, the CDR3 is TGTGCCAGCCTGCGGCAGGGTAGTTTCCATGGCTACACCTTC.

CDR3 sequence reads: CASSLELLRSNYGYTF. Here the CDR3 DNA reads TGTGCCAGCAGCTTAGAGTTGTTGAGGTCTAACTATGGCTACACCTTC. The chain uses TRBV7-9 and TRBJ1-2; no clear D. CDR3 length: 16 residues. Germline CDR1 reads SEHNR; CDR2 reads FQNEAQ (reference sequence). V was pared by 1 base and J by 0 bases, with 12 bases between.

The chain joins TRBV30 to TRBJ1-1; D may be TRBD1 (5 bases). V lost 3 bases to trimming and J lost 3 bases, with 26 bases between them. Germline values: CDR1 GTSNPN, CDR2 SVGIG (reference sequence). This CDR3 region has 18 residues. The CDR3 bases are TGTGCCTGGAGCGGGGCGGGGGATGGGCACCCAGCTTACACTGAAGCTTTCTTT. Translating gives CAWSGAGDGHPAYTEAFF.

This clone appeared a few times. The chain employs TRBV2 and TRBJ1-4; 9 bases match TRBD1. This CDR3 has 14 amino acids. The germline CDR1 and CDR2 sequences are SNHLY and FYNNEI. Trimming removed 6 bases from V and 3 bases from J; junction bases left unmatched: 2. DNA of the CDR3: TGTGCCAGCAGGGACAGGGGCTCTAATGAAAAACTGTTTTTT. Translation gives CASRDRGSNEKLFF.

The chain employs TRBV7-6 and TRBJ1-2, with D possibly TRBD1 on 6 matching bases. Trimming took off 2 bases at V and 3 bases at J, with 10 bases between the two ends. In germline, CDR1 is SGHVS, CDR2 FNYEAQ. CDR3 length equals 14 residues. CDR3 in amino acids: CASSLRAGDYGYTF. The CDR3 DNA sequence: TGTGCCAGCAGCTTACGGGCAGGGGACTATGGCTACACCTTC.

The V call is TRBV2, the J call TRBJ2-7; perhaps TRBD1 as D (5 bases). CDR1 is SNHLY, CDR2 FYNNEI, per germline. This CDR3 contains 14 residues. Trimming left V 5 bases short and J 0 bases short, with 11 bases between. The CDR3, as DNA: TGTGCCAGCAGTTACAGGTCTGCCTCCTACGAGCAGTACTTC. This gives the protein CASSYRSASYEQYF.